Presented here are 27 T cell receptor beta chains from one specimen sequenced in a study of T cell responses to AZD1222 COVID-19 vaccine. Measured with immunoSEQ multiplex PCR; TCRdb has only the in-frame clones, and not every one. The sample includes more than 80,000 clones, approximately 90% of them seen just once. Sequenced here: peripheral blood, sampled 28 days after the second AZD1222 dose. These receptor sequences come from an adult who received the AZD1222 COVID-19 vaccine.

The chain links TRBV7-8 to TRBJ2-1; 9 nucleotides agree with TRBD2. Germline V gene lookup returns CDR1 SGHVS and CDR2 FQNEAQ. This CDR3 is built from 17 residues. The V segment lost 3 bases and the J segment 3 bases; nucleotides outside the gene matches: 9. The CDR3 DNA reads as TGTGCCAGCAGCTTGGAGGTAGCGGGAGATAACTACAATGAGCAGTTCTTC. This translates into CASSLEVAGDNYNEQFF.

The V and J genes are TRBV7-9 and TRBJ2-7, with 8 nucleotides matching TRBD1. This CDR3 comprises 15 residues. CDR1 is SEHNR and CDR2 is FQNEAQ in the germline V gene (reference sequence). V was clipped by 5 bases and J by 4 bases; unmatched bases: 10. The CDR3 coding sequence is TGTGCCAGCAGCCCGGACAGGGTCGGGGGATACGAGCAGTACTTC. This translates into CASSPDRVGGYEQYF. Supplemented by reference TRBV7-9 and TRBJ2-7, the full variable domain reads DTGVSQNPRHKITKRGQNVTFRCDPISEHNRLYWYRQTLGQGPEFLTYFQNEAQLEKSRLLSDRFSAERPKGSFSTLEIQRTEQGDSAMYLCASSPDRVGGYEQYFGPGTRLTVT.

The chain recombines TRBV28 with TRBJ1-1; D is uncertain. Per germline, CDR1 MDHEN and CDR2 SYDVKM. This CDR3 spans 12 amino acids. The germline V and J ends were trimmed by 2 bases and 7 bases, with 8 bases remaining between them. CDR3 amino acids: CASSLRADEAFF. CDR3 bases: TGTGCCAGCAGTTTAAGGGCAGATGAAGCTTTCTTT.

The chain has TRBV6-2 or TRBV6-3 and TRBJ2-5, with D perhaps assigned TRBD1 or TRBD2 (5 bases each). The CDR3 is made up of 15 amino acids. CDR1 and CDR2 (germline): MNHEY, SVGEGT. The ends were cut back, 2 bases at V and 4 bases at J, with 14 bases in the middle. The CDR3 nucleotides are TGTGCCAGCAGTTACCCCGGGGCGGCCAGAGAGACCCAGTACTTC. Translation gives CASSYPGAARETQYF.

The CDR3 here is CASSQDSGTGYEQYF. The CDR3 nucleotides read TGCGCCAGCAGCCAAGATTCTGGGACGGGCTACGAGCAGTACTTC. V and J are TRBV4-1 and TRBJ2-7; the D call may be TRBD1 or TRBD2 (5 bases each). V was shortened by 0 bases and J by 3 bases, with 12 bases between the two germline ends. The CDR3 covers 15 residues. Germline V lookup: CDR1 MGHRA, CDR2 YSYEKL.

V usage is TRBV19 and J usage is TRBJ1-2; D remains unclear. Looked up from germline, CDR1 is LNHDA and CDR2 is SQIVND (reference sequence). V shed 7 bases and J shed 4 bases, with 22 bases lying between them. CDR3 length equals 16 residues. The CDR3: CASTNAYSAGGYGYTF. The DNA for the CDR3 is TGTGCCAGTACCAACGCATATTCGGCCGGCGGCTATGGCTACACCTTC.

This rearrangement joins TRBV10-3 to TRBJ2-7, with TRBD2 matching over 7 bases. J gave up 1 base and V 5 bases, and 14 bases lay outside the gene matches. The CDR3 extends over 17 amino acids. Germline-derived CDR1 and CDR2 are ENHRY and SYGVKD. CDR3 in DNA: TGTGCCATCAGTACCCATCCCGGGACTAACTCATCCTACGAGCAGTACTTC. Translated: CAISTHPGTNSSYEQYF.

V gene TRBV29-1 combines with J gene TRBJ2-4; 7 bases match TRBD1. Germline V CDR1 and CDR2: SQVTM, ANQGSEA. The length of the CDR3 is 16 residues. Trimming cost V 4 bases and J 0 bases; bases outside gene matches: 9. This CDR3 is CSVVPWDSLAKNIQYF. For the CDR3, the DNA is TGCAGCGTTGTCCCCTGGGACAGTCTAGCCAAAAACATTCAGTACTTC.

The chain carries TRBV29-1 and TRBJ2-1, with TRBD2 matching over 13 bases. The CDR3 runs to 17 residues. The germline V gene encodes CDR1 SQVTM and CDR2 ANQGSEA. V shed 7 bases, J shed 0 bases, and the junction held 9 bases outside the gene matches. The DNA for the CDR3 is TGCAGCGCTCGGACTAGCGGGAGACCCCGCTCCTACAATGAGCAGTTCTTC. Translated, it gives CSARTSGRPRSYNEQFF.

This chain joins TRBV21-1 and TRBJ1-4. TRBV21-1 is a listed pseudogene. The CDR3 covers 14 residues. CDR3 sequence reads: CASRRPLGGEKLFF. CDR3 bases: TGTGCCAGCAGACGTCCCCTTGGTGGTGAAAAACTGTTTTTT.

This clone occurred once. The chain is built from TRBV29-1 and TRBJ1-6; the match to TRBD1 covers 8 bases. The germline V gene encodes CDR1 SQVTM and CDR2 ANQGSEA. The CDR3 runs to 13 residues. The trim removed 6 bases at V and 7 bases at J, leaving 5 bases unmatched. This CDR3 is CSVATGVNSPLHF. The DNA for the CDR3 is TGCAGCGTCGCGACAGGGGTCAATTCACCCCTCCACTTT.

This chain connects TRBV28 to TRBJ1-1; TRBD1 is a possible D gene (6 bases). The CDR3 is 12 residues long. Germline V gene sequence: CDR1 MDHEN, CDR2 SYDVKM. V lost 8 bases and J lost 5, with 12 bases in between. The CDR3 sequence is CASGTGRTEAFF. The CDR3 coding sequence is TGTGCCAGCGGTACAGGGAGGACTGAAGCTTTCTTT.

V gene TRBV5-6 combines with J gene TRBJ2-2, with 8 bases lining up with TRBD1. J lost 4 bases, V lost 2 bases, and 4 bases had no gene match. The CDR3 loop spans 15 amino acids. Looked up from germline, CDR1 is SGHDT and CDR2 is YYEEEE. CDR3 in amino acids: CASSFPGGGTGELFF. The CDR3 region has the DNA TGTGCCAGCAGCTTCCCAGGGGGCGGCACCGGGGAGCTGTTTTTT. Looking up the rest from reference TRBV5-6 and TRBJ2-2 gives the full variable domain: DAGVTQSPTHLIKTRGQQVTLRCSPKSGHDTVSWYQQALGQGPQFIFQYYEEEERQRGNFPDRFSGHQFPNYSSELNVNALLLGDSALYLCASSFPGGGTGELFFGEGSRLTVL.

The chain has TRBV28 and TRBJ1-5, with D tentatively TRBD1 (5 bases). Deletions cut 7 bases from V and 6 bases from J, with 16 bases between. The CDR3 is made up of 14 amino acids. CDR1 and CDR2 from the germline V gene are MDHEN and SYDVKM. CDR3 in amino acids: CASTLGIRGQPQHF. In DNA form, the CDR3 reads TGTGCCAGCACCCTGGGTATTAGGGGTCAGCCCCAGCATTTT.

The sample holds one count of this clone. The J gene is TRBJ2-3, the V gene TRBV6-2 or TRBV6-3; either TRBD1 or TRBD2 may fit D (5 bases each). V lost 2 bases, J lost 6 bases, and 12 bases lay in between. CDR3 length: 14 amino acids. The V gene's germline CDR1 is MNHEY and CDR2 SVGEGT. The CDR3, as DNA: TGTGCCAGCAGTTACGGGACCCACCACGATACGCAGTATTTT. Translating it yields CASSYGTHHDTQYF.

By its share, this clone is medium-sized (0.01 to 0.1%). The chain has TRBV6-2 or TRBV6-3 and TRBJ2-7, with 8 bases matching TRBD1. Trimming at V came to 4 bases and at J to 2 bases, leaving 7 bases not matched to a gene. The V gene's germline CDR1 is MNHEY and CDR2 SVGEGT. The CDR3 extends over 15 amino acids. The CDR3 DNA sequence: TGTGCCAGCAGTTTACCGGGACAGGTCCCCTACGAGCAGTACTTC. Its translation: CASSLPGQVPYEQYF.

This chain uses TRBV7-2 with TRBJ1-1; D is unresolved. V lost 4 bases and J lost 3, with 12 bases in between. The germline V gene has CDR1 SGHTA and CDR2 FQGNSA. The CDR3 extends over 14 amino acids. In DNA form, the CDR3 reads TGTGCCAGCAGCTCTGATCCGGTAGACACTGAAGCTTTCTTT. It translates to CASSSDPVDTEAFF. Using reference TRBV7-2 and TRBJ1-1 for the parts outside the CDR3, the full variable domain is GAGVSQSPSNKVTEKGKDVELRCDPISGHTALYWYRQSLGQGLEFLIYFQGNSAPDKSGLPSDRFSAERTGGSVSTLTIQRTQQEDSAVYLCASSSDPVDTEAFFGQGTRLTVV.

The rearrangement joins TRBV5-3 to TRBJ1-5; no firm D call. TRBV5-3 belongs to the ORF category, with a function that is uncertain. The V end was cut by 0 bases, the J end by 0 bases, with 4 bases between. The CDR3 covers 14 residues. The CDR3 DNA reads as TGTGCCAGAAGCTTGGAGGTTAGCAATCAGCCCCAGCATTTT. It codes for CARSLEVSNQPQHF.

The rearrangement joins TRBV28 to TRBJ1-2; 7 bases agree with TRBD1. Germline CDR1 and CDR2: MDHEN and SYDVKM. The V gene end was trimmed by 6 bases and the J gene end by 7 bases; junction bases not matched to a gene: 11. This CDR3 spans 14 amino acids. The CDR3 region is CASSPHQGGSGYTF. In DNA, the CDR3 is TGTGCCAGCAGCCCTCATCAGGGGGGTAGTGGCTACACCTTC.

The rearrangement uses TRBV13 and TRBJ1-5, with D tentatively TRBD1 (6 bases). Germline V gene lookup returns CDR1 PRHDT and CDR2 FYEKMQ (reference sequence). V lost 5 bases, J lost 3 bases, and 14 bases lay in between. This CDR3 is built from 15 residues. CDR3 bases: TGTGCCAGCAGCACCCCGGGGGGGCTCAATCAGCCCCAGCATTTT. Translating it yields CASSTPGGLNQPQHF. Together with reference TRBV13 and TRBJ1-5, the CDR3 gives the full variable domain: AAGVIQSPRHLIKEKRETATLKCYPIPRHDTVYWYQQGPGQDPQFLISFYEKMQSDKGSIPDRFSAQQFSDYHSELNMSSLELGDSALYFCASSTPGGLNQPQHFGDGTRLSIL.

J is TRBJ2-2 and V is TRBV7-9; TRBD2 might be the D (5 bases). With 3 bases removed from V and 1 base from J, the gap between germline ends came to 6 bases. Germline V CDR1 and CDR2: SEHNR, FQNEAQ (reference sequence). This CDR3 has 14 amino acids. This chain's CDR3 is CASSFAGNTGELFF. The CDR3 DNA follows: TGTGCCAGCAGCTTCGCGGGGAACACCGGGGAGCTGTTTTTT.

V is TRBV4-1 and J is TRBJ1-6, with D possibly matching TRBD1 (5 bases). The germline V gene has CDR1 MGHRA and CDR2 YSYEKL. This CDR3 has 15 amino acids. Trimming pared 0 bases from V and 10 bases from J, leaving 13 bases between. CDR3 bases: TGCGCCAGCAGCCAAGAGTCACGGGGGAGGTCACCCCTCCACTTT. Amino acids: CASSQESRGRSPLHF.

J is TRBJ2-1 and V is TRBV2; D not resolved. Between the trimmed V and J ends, which lost 2 bases and 11 bases, there was a span of 10 bases. Per the germline V gene, CDR1 is SNHLY and CDR2 is FYNNEI. The CDR3 totals 12 residues. CDR3 region: CASSELGPQQFF. The CDR3 nucleotides read TGTGCCAGCAGTGAACTCGGGCCTCAGCAGTTCTTC.

This chain connects TRBV6-6 to TRBJ1-4, with 10 bases aligning to TRBD1. The CDR3 length is 14 residues. In germline, CDR1 is MNHNY, CDR2 SVGAGI (reference sequence). V shed 2 bases and J 7 bases; nucleotides not matched to a gene: 1. As DNA, the CDR3 is TGTGCCAGCAGTTACGGGACAGGGGTTGAAAAACTGTTTTTT. Encoded protein: CASSYGTGVEKLFF.

The rearrangement links TRBV19 to TRBJ2-7, with 15 bases matching TRBD2. The CDR3 sequence is 18 residues long. Germline V lookup: CDR1 LNHDA, CDR2 SQIVND (reference sequence). With 6 bases clipped from V and 3 bases from J, the junction kept 12 bases outside the gene matches. The CDR3 spells CASSPLRTSGRGVYEQYF. The CDR3 DNA is TGTGCCAGTAGCCCGCTCAGGACTAGCGGGAGGGGTGTCTACGAGCAGTACTTC.

The V and J genes are TRBV19 and TRBJ1-1, with TRBD1 matching 8 bases. This CDR3 has 15 amino acids. V shed 0 bases and J 4 bases; nucleotides not matched to a gene: 4. The germline V gene has CDR1 LNHDA and CDR2 SQIVND (reference sequence). The CDR3 sequence: CASSIERTGSTEAFF. The CDR3 coding sequence is TGTGCCAGTAGTATAGAGAGGACAGGGAGCACTGAAGCTTTCTTT.

This chain uses TRBV9 with TRBJ1-5, with no clear D. V was cut by 0 bases and J by 0 bases, with 7 bases left in between. Germline loops: CDR1 SGDLS, CDR2 YYNGEE. The CDR3 covers 15 residues. The CDR3 DNA sequence: TGTGCCAGCAGCGTAGGTTCAAATAGCAATCAGCCCCAGCATTTT. This sequence encodes CASSVGSNSNQPQHF.